These T cell receptor beta chains were read from a single sample in a study of blood T cells in healthy people across ages. TCRdb processed the 5' RACE reads anew with MiXCR; each CDR3 protein has one entry. This table has some 780,000 distinct CDR3 sequences, approximately 53% appearing once. The sample taken for sequencing was blood. The receptors were sampled from a man aged 35 to 55 in good health. The CDR3 runs from the conserved cysteine through the conserved F or W. Fields, in order: clone size, V gene, J gene, D gene, CDR3 protein, CDR3 DNA. The D gene is left open where the match is weak. Rows give clone size only sometimes, using once, few, many, or a class for an expanded clone.

-	TRBV7-9	TRBJ1-1	-	CASSYGGLKTEAFF	TGTGCCAGCAGCTATGGGGGGCTGAAAACTGAAGCTTTCTTT
-	TRBV7-9	TRBJ1-3	-	CASTNTVRSSGNTIYF	TGTGCCAGCACTAATACAGTCAGGAGCTCTGGAAACACCATATATTTT
-	TRBV2	TRBJ1-4	-	CASNGGEKLFF	TGTGCCTCTAACGGGGGGGAAAAACTGTTTTTT
-	TRBV15	TRBJ2-5	TRBD2	CATSRPSGTTRETQYF	TGTGCCACCAGCAGACCGAGCGGGACTACCCGGGAGACCCAGTACTTC
-	TRBV28	TRBJ2-5	TRBD1	CASRYSDRGQQYF	TGTGCCAGCAGATACTCGGACAGGGGGCAGCAGTACTTC
-	TRBV6-1	TRBJ2-5	-	CASSRDVGEETQYF	TGTGCCAGCAGCCGGGACGTCGGAGAGGAGACCCAGTACTTC
few	TRBV25-1	TRBJ2-3	-	CASSEWSNGALLDTQYF	TGTGCCAGCAGTGAATGGTCTAACGGGGCCCTACTTGATACGCAGTATTTT
-	TRBV6-2/TRBV6-3	TRBJ1-2	-	CASSYPLYGGNDYGYTF	TGTGCCAGCAGTTACCCATTATATGGGGGGAACGACTATGGCTACACCTTC
once	TRBV7-6	TRBJ2-7	-	CASSTTVGDEQYF	TGTGCCAGCAGTACAACAGTGGGGGACGAACAGTACTTC
-	TRBV4-2	TRBJ2-3	-	CASSQVGWDAQGGDTQYF	TGTGCCAGCAGCCAAGTGGGATGGGACGCTCAAGGGGGGGATACGCAGTATTTT
-	TRBV27	TRBJ1-5	-	CASSFARYQPQHF	TGTGCCAGCAGTTTCGCCCGGTATCAGCCCCAGCATTTT
-	TRBV21-1	TRBJ2-3	-	CASSRAVNRALTDTQYF	TGTGCCAGCAGCAGAGCGGTGAACAGGGCCTTAACAGATACGCAGTATTTT
-	TRBV7-6	TRBJ2-7	-	CASSSLASRAEQYF	TGTGCCAGCAGCTCTTTAGCGTCAAGGGCTGAGCAGTACTTC
-	TRBV21-1	TRBJ1-5	-	CASSKVVTGGNQPQHF	TGTGCCAGCAGCAAAGTAGTGACAGGGGGCAATCAGCCCCAGCATTTT
once	TRBV3-1	TRBJ2-3	TRBD2	CASSQLAGGDTQYF	TGTGCCAGCAGCCAACTCGCGGGAGGTGATACGCAGTATTTT
once	TRBV3-1	TRBJ2-1	-	CASSQVSRLTGGAPTNEQFF	TGTGCCAGCAGCCAAGTGTCGCGACTGACCGGGGGAGCCCCTACCAATGAGCAGTTCTTC
-	TRBV27	TRBJ1-2	-	CASSLNVGHGYGYTF	TGTGCCAGCAGTTTAAACGTCGGGCACGGATATGGCTACACCTTC
-	TRBV7-9	TRBJ2-7	TRBD1	CASSFPGTGTYEQYF	TGTGCCAGCAGCTTCCCCGGGACAGGGACCTACGAGCAGTACTTC
-	TRBV13	TRBJ2-7	TRBD1	CASSSQGYSRATPYEQYF	TGTGCCAGCAGCTCACAGGGGTACTCCCGGGCAACCCCCTACGAGCAGTACTTC
-	TRBV12-3/TRBV12-4	TRBJ2-5	-	CASTIPRGEPGETQYF	TGTGCCAGCACCATCCCTAGGGGGGAGCCGGGGGAGACCCAGTACTTC
-	TRBV6-5	TRBJ2-6	-	CASSLRIDSGANVLTF	TGTGCCAGCAGTCTTCGGATAGACTCTGGGGCCAACGTCCTGACTTTC
-	TRBV7-6	TRBJ2-7	TRBD2	CASSPGTIYEQYF	TGTGCCAGCAGCCCCGGGACTATCTACGAGCAGTACTTC
few	TRBV15	TRBJ2-5	-	CATSSRGTGNSETQYF	TGTGCCACCAGCAGCCGGGGCACAGGGAATTCGGAGACCCAGTACTTC
-	TRBV12-3/TRBV12-4	TRBJ1-6	TRBD1	CASSPRQGRNSPLHF	TGTGCCAGCAGCCCTAGACAGGGAAGGAATTCACCCCTCCACTTT